Listed here are 28 T cell receptor beta chains from one sample, sequenced in a study of cytomegalovirus exposure and HLA in healthy donors. Both 60 Vbeta primers and 13 Jbeta primers went into the PCR. Profiled with immunoSEQ multiplex PCR; TCRdb holds only in-frame clones, not every one. This sample contains approximately 100,000 clones. The sequencing input was PBMCs. The receptor set was obtained from a man over 45 in good health and CMV-seronegative.

This chain connects TRBV6-1 to TRBJ1-2; D call uncertain. V was shortened by 8 bases and J by 2 bases, with 12 bases between the two germline ends. Germline V CDR1 and CDR2: MNHNS, SASEGT. This CDR3 is 13 amino acids long. The CDR3 protein is CASAPQKNYGYTF. CDR3 DNA sequence: TGTGCCAGCGCACCCCAGAAGAACTATGGCTACACCTTC.

V gene TRBV9 combines with J gene TRBJ2-7; possibly TRBD1 for D (6 bases). Germline V CDR1 and CDR2: SGDLS, YYNGEE. CDR3 length equals 12 residues. The V end was cut by 3 bases, the J end by 7 bases, with 11 bases between. This CDR3 reads CASSEQGREQYF. The CDR3 DNA follows: TGTGCCAGCAGCGAACAGGGACGGGAGCAGTACTTC.

V is TRBV5-8 and J is TRBJ1-5; no definite D call. The CDR3 is 13 residues long. Germline CDR1 reads SGHTS; CDR2 reads YDEGEE. The germline V and J ends were trimmed by 6 bases and 2 bases, with 9 bases remaining between them. The DNA of the CDR3 is TGTGCCAGCACCCCCGGAGGCAATCAGCCCCAGCATTTT. This translates into CASTPGGNQPQHF.

In DNA, the CDR3 is TGTGCCAGTAGTATATGGGGGACTGAGAACTATGGCTACACCTTC. Translation: CASSIWGTENYGYTF. The chain links TRBV19 to TRBJ1-2, with D maybe TRBD1 (5 bases). Trimming took off 2 bases at V and 2 bases at J, with 12 bases between the two ends. The germline gives CDR1 LNHDA, CDR2 SQIVND (reference sequence). The CDR3 sequence is 15 residues long.

The gene calls are TRBV4-3 and TRBJ1-3; D gene ambiguous. CDR3 length: 17 residues. Trimming removed 1 base at V and 0 bases at J, with 13 bases between. Germline lookup yields CDR1 LGHNA and CDR2 YSLEER. CDR3 in DNA: TGCGCCAGCAGCCAAGGAACCCAACAGAGCTCTGGAAACACCATATATTTT. Its translation is CASSQGTQQSSGNTIYF.

The chain uses TRBV7-9 and TRBJ2-2, with TRBD1 identical over 9 bases. This CDR3 has 15 amino acids. The J segment lost 4 bases and the V segment lost 9 bases, leaving 9 bases of the junction unmatched. Germline lookup yields CDR1 SEHNR and CDR2 FQNEAQ (reference sequence). As DNA, the CDR3 is TGTGCCAGTCAGCCGGGGACAGGGAGCACCGGGGAGCTGTTTTTT. As protein: CASQPGTGSTGELFF.

Note on this clone: At the DNA level, this CDR3 is encoded by other sequences in the same sample as well. The V gene is TRBV6-5, the J gene TRBJ2-7; TRBD1 matches 7 bases. The CDR3 has 12 residues. The germline V gene has CDR1 MNHEY and CDR2 SVGAGI. The trim removed 2 bases at V and 6 bases at J, leaving 1 base unmatched. CDR3 DNA sequence: TGTGCCAGCAGTTACCGGGACAGCGAGCAGTACTTC. Amino acid sequence: CASSYRDSEQYF.

The chain combines TRBV19 with TRBJ2-1, with 8 positions matching TRBD2. Per germline, CDR1 LNHDA and CDR2 SQIVND (reference sequence). Germline trimming cut 6 bases from V and 5 bases from J; bases unmatched to any gene: 3. The CDR3 covers 13 residues. The CDR3 DNA follows: TGTGCCAGTAGGGAGCGGGGGAACAATGAGCAGTTCTTC. It yields the protein CASRERGNNEQFF. The full variable domain, in which reference TRBV19 and TRBJ2-1 provide the parts outside the CDR3, is DGGITQSPKYLFRKEGQNVTLSCEQNLNHDAMYWYRQDPGQGLRLIYYSQIVNDFQKGDIAEGYSVSREKKESFPLTVTSAQKNPTAFYLCASRERGNNEQFFGPGTRLTVL.

The chain carries TRBV6-1 and TRBJ1-3; TRBD1 agrees at 8 bases. The CDR3 is made up of 14 amino acids. Per germline, CDR1 MNHNS and CDR2 SASEGT. Losses at the gene ends were 6 bases for V and 4 bases for J; bases not matched to a gene: 5. The CDR3 sequence: CASRVDRAGNTIYF. CDR3 in DNA: TGTGCCAGCAGGGTGGACAGGGCGGGAAACACCATATATTTT.

The V gene is TRBV5-6, the J gene TRBJ2-7; weak D call: TRBD2 (5 bases). Germline loops: CDR1 SGHDT, CDR2 YYEEEE. Trimming took off 2 bases at V and 6 bases at J, with 9 bases between the two ends. The CDR3 totals 12 residues. In DNA form, the CDR3 reads TGTGCCAGCAGCTTTGTAGGGAGCGAGCAGTACTTC. It translates to CASSFVGSEQYF.

The rearrangement joins TRBV6-5 to TRBJ2-5, with D perhaps matching TRBD2 (5 bases). The V end lost 2 bases, the J end lost 5 bases, and 9 bases lay between the germline ends. There are 13 residues in the CDR3. Per the germline V gene, CDR1 is MNHEY and CDR2 is SVGAGI. The CDR3 DNA reads as TGTGCCAGCAGTTACGAGGGCCAGGAGACCCAGTACTTC. As protein: CASSYEGQETQYF.

As concerns this clone: One end of the junction varies from germline; a read error may be responsible. This chain uses TRBV7-7 with TRBJ2-2, with D possibly matching TRBD1 (6 bases). Per germline, CDR1 SSHAT and CDR2 FNYEAQ (reference sequence). The CDR3 has 16 residues. The CDR3 bases are TGTGCTAGCAGCTTAGCGACGGGACAGAACACCGGGGAGCTGTTTTTT. Translation: CASSLATGQNTGELFF.

The V gene is TRBV7-2, the J gene TRBJ2-7; D gene ambiguous. Germline values: CDR1 SGHTA, CDR2 FQGNSA. The germline V and J ends were trimmed by 0 bases and 5 bases, with 8 bases remaining between them. CDR3 size: 13 residues. CDR3 region: CASSLAITDEQYF. The DNA of the CDR3 is TGTGCCAGCAGCTTAGCGATCACAGACGAGCAGTACTTC.

Worth noting for this clone: Other DNA sequences within the sample encode an identical CDR3. The DNA of the CDR3 is TGTGCCAGTAGTCCTACAGGGGGCAATCAGCCCCAGCATTTT. It is translated as CASSPTGGNQPQHF. The chain employs TRBV19 and TRBJ1-5; TRBD1 matches at 7 bases. V dropped 5 bases and J dropped 2; count of bases not matched to a gene: 3. Germline loops: CDR1 LNHDA, CDR2 SQIVND (reference sequence). CDR3 length equals 14 residues.

V is TRBV10-3 and J is TRBJ2-3, with TRBD2 matching over 8 bases. Germline lookup yields CDR1 ENHRY and CDR2 SYGVKD. The CDR3 is 14 amino acids. The V and J ends lost 2 bases and 4 bases, in that order; junction bases with no gene match: 2. The CDR3 sequence: CAISEPGGSDTQYF. CDR3 nucleotide sequence: TGTGCCATCAGTGAGCCGGGGGGGTCAGATACGCAGTATTTT.

The chain couples TRBV10-3 to TRBJ2-7; tentatively, D is TRBD1 (5 bases). V was shortened by 3 bases and J by 2 bases, with 11 bases between the two germline ends. The germline CDR1 and CDR2 sequences are ENHRY and SYGVKD. The CDR3 totals 14 residues. In DNA, the CDR3 is TGTGCCATCAGTGATCCCAGGGCGACCTACGAGCAGTACTTC. This gives the protein CAISDPRATYEQYF.

V usage is TRBV19 and J usage is TRBJ1-1; tentative D call: TRBD1 (5 bases). This CDR3 is built from 15 residues. Deletions cut 2 bases from V and 0 bases from J, with 10 bases between. CDR1 and CDR2 from the germline V gene are LNHDA and SQIVND (reference sequence). The chain's CDR3 is CASSISRGVNTEAFF. As DNA, the CDR3 is TGTGCCAGTAGTATATCCCGGGGGGTGAACACTGAAGCTTTCTTT.

The V call is TRBV7-2, the J call TRBJ1-3, with D perhaps TRBD1 (6 bases). V was trimmed by 5 bases and J by 2 bases, leaving 16 bases between them. Germline V lookup: CDR1 SGHTA, CDR2 FQGNSA. CDR3 size: 16 residues. This CDR3 is CASSPTIGTPGNTIYF. The CDR3 DNA sequence: TGTGCCAGCAGCCCAACTATAGGGACACCTGGAAACACCATATATTTT.

The chain combines TRBV5-1 with TRBJ2-7; D is possibly TRBD1 (6 bases). CDR1 is SGHRS and CDR2 is YFSETQ in the germline V gene. Trimming cost V 1 base and J 2 bases, with 13 bases left between them. The CDR3 loop spans 15 amino acids. The CDR3: CASSLSGQTPYEQYF. In DNA, the CDR3 is TGCGCCAGCAGCTTGTCAGGACAGACTCCCTACGAGCAGTACTTC.

The J gene is TRBJ2-3, the V gene TRBV6-1; D gene unclear. This CDR3 comprises 16 residues. The ends were cut back, 0 bases at V and 0 bases at J, with 10 bases in the middle. Germline-derived CDR1 and CDR2 are MNHNS and SASEGT. The CDR3 is CASSEAPGPSTDTQYF. The CDR3 region has the DNA TGTGCCAGCAGTGAAGCCCCGGGTCCTAGCACAGATACGCAGTATTTT.

J is TRBJ1-2 and V is TRBV6-5; tentative D call: TRBD1 (6 bases). Per germline, CDR1 MNHEY and CDR2 SVGAGI. Trimming took off 8 bases at V and 6 bases at J, with 19 bases between the two ends. The CDR3 runs to 14 residues. In nucleotides, the CDR3 is TGTGCCAGCCAGGGGCTGACAAGGGGCAATGGCTACACCTTC. Its protein product is CASQGLTRGNGYTF.

The chain links TRBV7-7 to TRBJ2-5; a possible D gene is TRBD2 (5 bases). This CDR3 contains 12 residues. Germline V gene sequence: CDR1 SSHAT, CDR2 FNYEAQ (reference sequence). In DNA form, the CDR3 reads TGTGCAACCGGGGAACCGCAAGAGACCCAGTACTTC. This translates into CATGEPQETQYF.

The rearrangement joins TRBV9 to TRBJ1-6; no firm D call. From germline, CDR1 is SGDLS and CDR2 YYNGEE. V lost 3 bases and J 10 bases, leaving 11 bases between the germline ends. The CDR3 has 13 residues. The CDR3 DNA follows: TGTGCCAGCAGCGAGGGAGTCACCTCACCCCTCCACTTT. Amino acid sequence: CASSEGVTSPLHF.

The V gene is TRBV5-1, the J gene TRBJ2-3; TRBD1 matches at 11 bases. The CDR3 covers 16 residues. The germline V gene has CDR1 SGHRS and CDR2 YFSETQ. V shed 0 bases and J 4 bases; nucleotides not matched to a gene: 4. Here the CDR3 DNA reads TGCGCCAGCAGCTTGGAGGGACAGGGGGACGCAGATACGCAGTATTTT. This gives the protein CASSLEGQGDADTQYF.

This chain connects TRBV5-5 to TRBJ1-2; 10 bases map to TRBD1. CDR3 length equals 15 residues. V lost 3 bases to trimming and J lost 2 bases; unmatched junction nucleotides: 4. From germline, CDR1 is SGHKS and CDR2 YYEKEE (reference sequence). The CDR3 is CASSWTGQGNYGYTF. The CDR3 DNA reads TGTGCCAGCAGCTGGACGGGACAGGGGAACTATGGCTACACCTTC.

This chain links TRBV18 with TRBJ1-1; D gene unclear. CDR3 length equals 16 residues. Germline CDR1 is KGHSH and CDR2 is LQKENI. V dropped 3 bases and J dropped 5 bases, with 19 bases sitting between them. CDR3: CASSPTGSSSRTEAFF. Here the CDR3 DNA reads TGTGCCAGCTCACCGACCGGGAGCTCGTCCCGAACTGAAGCTTTCTTT.

CDR3 DNA sequence: TGTGCCAGCAGCTACCGGGACAGATATAACACTGAAGCTTTCTTT. Its protein is CASSYRDRYNTEAFF. The genes are TRBV5-6 and TRBJ1-1; 7 positions match TRBD1. V trimming: 3 bases; J trimming: 2 bases; junction bases outside the gene matches: 7. CDR1 SGHDT and CDR2 YYEEEE come from the germline V gene. The CDR3 has 15 amino acids.

V is TRBV30 and J is TRBJ1-4; D gene ambiguous. The CDR3 totals 13 residues. The germline V gene has CDR1 GTSNPN and CDR2 SVGIG (reference sequence). V lost 3 bases and J 5 bases, leaving 10 bases between the germline ends. CDR3 amino acids: CAWRPYLNEKLFF. CDR3 bases: TGTGCCTGGAGGCCGTACTTAAATGAAAAACTGTTTTTT.